This T cell receptor beta chain was found in a study of T cell responses to AZD1222 COVID-19 vaccine. The V end lost 3 bases, the J end lost 4 bases, and 13 bases lay between the germline ends. Germline-derived CDR1 and CDR2 are SGHDT and YYEEEE. The CDR3 sequence is 15 residues long. As to this clone: Its target is unknown.

Only in-frame clones appear in the TCRdb table, and some are missing; sequencing was by immunoSEQ multiplex PCR. The table lists around 78,000 clones, approximately 90% of them singletons. Study-level results: Seropositivity was recorded at baseline in only 6 or 7 AZD1222 recipients. CD4 TCRs covered the whole spike, strongest at regions 160-218 and 743-854. A rise in Spike-specific TCR breadth and depth followed two AZD1222 doses.

The sequence derives from an adult in good health. The specimen comprised peripheral blood, sampled on day 0 of MenACWY control vaccination. The chain couples TRBV5-6 to TRBJ1-4; no reliable D call. The CDR3 loop is CASSSPDRFNEKLFF. The CDR3 DNA sequence: TGTGCCAGCAGCTCCCCCGACCGATTTAATGAAAAACTGTTTTTT.